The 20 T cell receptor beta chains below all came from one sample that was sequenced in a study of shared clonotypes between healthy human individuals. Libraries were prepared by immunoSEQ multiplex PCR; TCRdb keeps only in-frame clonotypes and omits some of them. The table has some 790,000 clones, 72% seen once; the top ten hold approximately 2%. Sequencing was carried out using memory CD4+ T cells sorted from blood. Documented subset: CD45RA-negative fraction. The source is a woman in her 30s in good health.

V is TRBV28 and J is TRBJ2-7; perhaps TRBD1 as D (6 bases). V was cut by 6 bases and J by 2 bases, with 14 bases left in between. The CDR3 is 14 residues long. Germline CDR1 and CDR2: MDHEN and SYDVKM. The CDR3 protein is CASSPGDTPYEQYF. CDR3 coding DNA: TGTGCCAGCAGCCCAGGGGACACCCCCTACGAGCAGTACTTC.

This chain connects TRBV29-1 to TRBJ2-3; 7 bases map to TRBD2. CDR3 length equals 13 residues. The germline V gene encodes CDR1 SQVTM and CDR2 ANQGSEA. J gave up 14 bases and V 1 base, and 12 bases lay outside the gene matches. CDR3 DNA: TGCAGCGTTGAAGGTGCGGGGAGGGGCCCGTGGTATTTT. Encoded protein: CSVEGAGRGPWYF.

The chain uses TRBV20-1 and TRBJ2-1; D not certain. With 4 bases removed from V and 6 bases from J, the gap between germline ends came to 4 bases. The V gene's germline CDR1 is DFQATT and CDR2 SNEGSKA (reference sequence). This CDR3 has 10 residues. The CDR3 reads CSAKANEQFF. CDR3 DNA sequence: TGCAGTGCTAAGGCCAATGAGCAGTTCTTC.

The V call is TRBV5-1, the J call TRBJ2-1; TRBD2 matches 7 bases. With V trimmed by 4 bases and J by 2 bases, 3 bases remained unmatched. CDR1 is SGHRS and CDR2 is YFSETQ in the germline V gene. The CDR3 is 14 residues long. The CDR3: CASSRTSTYNEQFF. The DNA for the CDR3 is TGCGCCAGCAGCCGGACTAGTACCTACAATGAGCAGTTCTTC.

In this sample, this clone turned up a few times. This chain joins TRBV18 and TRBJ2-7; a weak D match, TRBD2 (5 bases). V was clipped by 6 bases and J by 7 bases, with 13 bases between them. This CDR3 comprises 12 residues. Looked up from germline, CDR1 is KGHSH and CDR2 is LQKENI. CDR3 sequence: CASSQSGYEQYF. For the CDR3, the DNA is TGTGCCAGCTCCCAGTCGGGATATGAGCAGTACTTC. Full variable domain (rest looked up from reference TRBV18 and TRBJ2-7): NAGVMQNPRHLVRRRGQEARLRCSPMKGHSHVYWYRQLPEEGLKFMVYLQKENIIDESGMPKERFSAEFPKEGPSILRIQQVVRGDSAAYFCASSQSGYEQYFGPGTRLTVT.

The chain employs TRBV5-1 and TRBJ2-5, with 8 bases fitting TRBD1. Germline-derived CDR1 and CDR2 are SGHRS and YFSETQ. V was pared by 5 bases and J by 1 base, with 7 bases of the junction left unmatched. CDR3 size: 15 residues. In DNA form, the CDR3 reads TGCGCCAGCAGACGACAGGGGTCCTTCCAAGAGACCCAGTACTTC. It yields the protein CASRRQGSFQETQYF.

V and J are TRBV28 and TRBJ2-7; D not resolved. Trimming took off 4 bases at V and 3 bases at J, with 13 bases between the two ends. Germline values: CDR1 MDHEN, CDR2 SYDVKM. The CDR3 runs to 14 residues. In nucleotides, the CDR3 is TGTGCCAGCAGTTCTCCGTCCAGGAACTACGAGCAGTACTTC. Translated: CASSSPSRNYEQYF.

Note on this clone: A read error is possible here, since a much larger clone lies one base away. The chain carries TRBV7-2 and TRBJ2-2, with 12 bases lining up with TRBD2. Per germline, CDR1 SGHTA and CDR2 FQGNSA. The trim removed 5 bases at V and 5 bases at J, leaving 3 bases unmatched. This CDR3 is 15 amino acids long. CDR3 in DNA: TGTGCCAGCAGCCACGGGACTAGCGGGACCGGGGAGCTGTTTTTT. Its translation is CASSHGTSGTGELFF.

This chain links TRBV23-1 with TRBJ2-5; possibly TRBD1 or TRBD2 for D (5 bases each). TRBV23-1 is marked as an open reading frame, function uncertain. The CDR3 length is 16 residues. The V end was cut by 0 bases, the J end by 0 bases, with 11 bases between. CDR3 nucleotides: TGCGCCAGCAGTCAATCTGGGGACCCGTACCAAGAGACCCAGTACTTC. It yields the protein CASSQSGDPYQETQYF.

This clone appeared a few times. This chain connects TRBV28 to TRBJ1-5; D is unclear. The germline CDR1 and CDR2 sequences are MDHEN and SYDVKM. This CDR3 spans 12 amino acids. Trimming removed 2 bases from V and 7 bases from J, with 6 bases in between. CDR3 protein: CASSLIMQPQHF. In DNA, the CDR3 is TGTGCCAGCAGTTTAATCATGCAGCCCCAGCATTTT.

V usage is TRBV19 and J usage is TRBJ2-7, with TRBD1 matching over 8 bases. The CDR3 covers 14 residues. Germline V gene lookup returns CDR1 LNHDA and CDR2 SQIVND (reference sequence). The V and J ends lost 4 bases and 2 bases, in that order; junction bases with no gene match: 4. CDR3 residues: CASSKDRVTYEQYF. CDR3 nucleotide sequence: TGTGCCAGTAGTAAGGACAGGGTTACCTACGAGCAGTACTTC.

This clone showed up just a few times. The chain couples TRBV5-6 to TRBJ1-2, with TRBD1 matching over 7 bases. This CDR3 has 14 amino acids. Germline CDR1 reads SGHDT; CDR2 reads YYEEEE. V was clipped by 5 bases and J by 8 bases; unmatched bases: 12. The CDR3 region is CASRQGQRRVGYTF. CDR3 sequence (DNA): TGTGCCAGCAGACAGGGACAGCGCCGGGTGGGCTACACCTTC.

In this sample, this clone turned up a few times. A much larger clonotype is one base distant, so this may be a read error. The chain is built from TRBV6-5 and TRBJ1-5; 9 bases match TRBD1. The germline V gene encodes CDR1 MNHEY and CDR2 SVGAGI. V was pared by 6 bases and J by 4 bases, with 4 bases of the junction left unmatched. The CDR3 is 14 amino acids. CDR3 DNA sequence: TGTGCCAGCAGGACGGGACAGGGAAATCAGCCCCAGCATTTT. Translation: CASRTGQGNQPQHF.

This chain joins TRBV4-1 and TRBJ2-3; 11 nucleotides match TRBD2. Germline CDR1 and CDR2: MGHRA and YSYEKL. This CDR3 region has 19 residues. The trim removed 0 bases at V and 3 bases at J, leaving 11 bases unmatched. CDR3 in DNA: TGCGCCAGCAGCCAAGAGGAGGGTAGCGGGAGGGCCGGGACAGATACGCAGTATTTT. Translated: CASSQEEGSGRAGTDTQYF.

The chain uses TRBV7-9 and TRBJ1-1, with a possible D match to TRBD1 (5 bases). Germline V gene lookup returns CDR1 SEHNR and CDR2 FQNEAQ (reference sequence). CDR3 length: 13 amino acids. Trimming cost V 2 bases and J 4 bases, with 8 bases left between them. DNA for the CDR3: TGTGCCAGCAGCTTACGGGGGAGCACTGAAGCTTTCTTT. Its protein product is CASSLRGSTEAFF.

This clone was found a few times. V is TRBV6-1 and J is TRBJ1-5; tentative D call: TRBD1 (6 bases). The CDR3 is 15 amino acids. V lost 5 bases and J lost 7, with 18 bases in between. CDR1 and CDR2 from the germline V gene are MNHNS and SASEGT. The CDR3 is CASSPWDTGDQPQHF. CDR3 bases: TGTGCCAGCAGTCCCTGGGACACCGGGGACCAGCCCCAGCATTTT.

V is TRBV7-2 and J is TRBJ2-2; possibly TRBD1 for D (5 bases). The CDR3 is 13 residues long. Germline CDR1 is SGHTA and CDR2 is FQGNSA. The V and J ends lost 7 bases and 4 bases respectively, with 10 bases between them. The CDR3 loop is CASNSGFTGELFF. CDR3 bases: TGTGCCAGCAACTCAGGGTTCACCGGGGAGCTGTTTTTT.

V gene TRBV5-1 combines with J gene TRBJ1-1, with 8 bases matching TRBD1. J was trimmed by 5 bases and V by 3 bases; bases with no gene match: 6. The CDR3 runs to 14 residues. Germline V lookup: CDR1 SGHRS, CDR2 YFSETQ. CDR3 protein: CASSSGGVGTEAFF. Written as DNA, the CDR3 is TGCGCCAGCAGCTCAGGGGGCGTTGGTACTGAAGCTTTCTTT.

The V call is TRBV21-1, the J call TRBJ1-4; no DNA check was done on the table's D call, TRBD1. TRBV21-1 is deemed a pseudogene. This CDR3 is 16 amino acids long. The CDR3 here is CASSNIGQGKSEKLFF. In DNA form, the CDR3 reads TGTGCCAGCAGCAACATCGGGCAGGGAAAAAGTGAAAAACTGTTTTTT.

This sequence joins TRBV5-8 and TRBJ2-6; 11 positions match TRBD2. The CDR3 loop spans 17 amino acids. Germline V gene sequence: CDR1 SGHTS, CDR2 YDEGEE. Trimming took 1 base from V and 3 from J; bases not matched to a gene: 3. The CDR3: CASSLTSGRSGANVLTF. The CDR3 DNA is TGTGCCAGCAGCTTGACTAGCGGGAGAAGTGGGGCCAACGTCCTGACTTTC.